Sequencing of this T cell receptor (beta chain) was carried out in a study of response to subunit inactivated influenza vaccine. Overall study findings and caveats: That few new T cells are recruited by each seasonal influenza vaccination was the authors' suggestion.

TCRdb reprocessed the RT-PCR reads via MiXCR and lists one record per CDR3 protein. The table shows 500,000 to 600,000 distinct CDR3 sequences, with 10% to 15% occurring only once. J lost 6 bases, V lost 4 bases, and 5 bases had no gene match. Germline V gene lookup returns CDR1 MNHEY and CDR2 SVGAGI. This CDR3 region has 15 residues. In the case of this clonotype: The antigen remains unidentified.

Source: PBMCs from blood, taken 40 to 50 days after vaccination. The V call is TRBV6-5, the J call TRBJ2-2; 10 bases are shared with TRBD1. This clonotype was sampled from a man in his fifties who received an inactivated influenza vaccine. In DNA form, the CDR3 reads TGTGCCAGCAGTTCCCGGACAGGGGGTCCCGGGGAGCTGTTTTTT. This gives the protein CASSSRTGGPGELFF.